This entry lists 10 T cell receptor beta chains sequenced from one sample in a study of blood T cell repertoires in COVID-19. Sequenced by immunoSEQ multiplex PCR; TCRdb stores in-frame clones only, minus some. The table lists around 340,000 clones, about 83% of them singletons. Material for sequencing was peripheral blood. Receptors were obtained from a man aged 25 to 40 with active or convalescent COVID-19.

The chain recombines TRBV7-2 with TRBJ2-3; 11 nucleotides align to TRBD2. This CDR3 has 16 amino acids. Unmatched junction bases numbered 9, after V lost 6 bases and J lost 4 bases. CDR1 and CDR2 (germline): SGHTA, FQGNSA. CDR3 nucleotide sequence: TGTGCCAGCAGTCCCGGACTAGCGGGTCTCGCAGATACGCAGTATTTT. Its protein is CASSPGLAGLADTQYF. Full variable domain (remainder filled in from reference TRBV7-2 and TRBJ2-3): GAGVSQSPSNKVTEKGKDVELRCDPISGHTALYWYRQSLGQGLEFLIYFQGNSAPDKSGLPSDRFSAERTGGSVSTLTIQRTQQEDSAVYLCASSPGLAGLADTQYFGPGTRLTVL.

J is TRBJ2-1 and V is TRBV21-1; the D segment call TRBD2 is taken from the table without a DNA check. TRBV21-1 is classified as a pseudogene. This CDR3 has 13 residues. The DNA of the CDR3 is TGTGCCAGCAGCAAACGGCGGGACAATGAGCAGTTCTTC. Residues: CASSKRRDNEQFF.

The chain couples TRBV30 to TRBJ2-7; D is perhaps TRBD1 (7 bases). Germline-derived CDR1 and CDR2 are GTSNPN and SVGIG (reference sequence). The CDR3 contains 12 residues. V was cut by 4 bases and J by 5 bases, with 12 bases left in between. As DNA, the CDR3 is TGTGCCTGGATGGCAGGGGGGCACGAGCAGTACTTC. As protein: CAWMAGGHEQYF.

This clone appeared a single time. The gene calls are TRBV18 and TRBJ2-5, with D possibly TRBD1 on 6 matching bases. Germline CDR1 and CDR2: KGHSH and LQKENI. This CDR3 spans 15 amino acids. The V end lost 1 base, the J end lost 2 bases, and 11 bases lay between the germline ends. The CDR3 DNA reads as TGTGCCAGCTCACCACGTAGCGACAGGCAAGAGACCCAGTACTTC. This sequence encodes CASSPRSDRQETQYF.

This sequence joins TRBV7-2 and TRBJ2-1, with D uncertain. Germline V gene data show CDR1 as SGHTA and CDR2 as FQGNSA. There are 11 residues in the CDR3. The V and J ends lost 0 bases and 12 bases respectively, with 6 bases between them. The CDR3 bases are TGTGCCAGCAGCTTAGCCGGGTCGCAGTTCTTC. It is translated as CASSLAGSQFF.

This clone was seen a handful of times. This chain connects TRBV13 to TRBJ2-2, with 8 bases identical to TRBD1. CDR3 length: 18 amino acids. CDR1 and CDR2 (germline): PRHDT, FYEKMQ (reference sequence). V lost 4 bases and J lost 4; bases outside the gene matches: 14. CDR3 protein: CASSSRTGTLGSTGELFF. In DNA, the CDR3 is TGTGCCAGCAGCTCTAGGACAGGGACATTGGGAAGCACCGGGGAGCTGTTTTTT.

The chain joins TRBV6-1 to TRBJ1-6; TRBD1 aligns across 8 bases. Germline V gene sequence: CDR1 MNHNS, CDR2 SASEGT. The CDR3 runs 14 residues. V lost 6 bases to trimming and J lost 5 bases; unmatched junction nucleotides: 3. The CDR3 coding sequence is TGTGCCAGCAGCAGGGGACAGGATAATTCACCCCTCCACTTT. Translated: CASSRGQDNSPLHF.

The chain is built from TRBV15 and TRBJ1-3, with D hard to call. The V and J ends lost 5 bases and 5 bases respectively, with 7 bases between them. Germline CDR1 and CDR2: LNHNV and YYDKDF (reference sequence). The CDR3 runs to 12 residues. This CDR3 reads CATSFDRNTIYF. CDR3 nucleotides: TGTGCCACCAGCTTCGACAGAAACACCATATATTTT.

The CDR3 spells CASSLYGGRATDTQYF. In DNA form, the CDR3 reads TGTGCCAGCAGCTTATATGGCGGGAGGGCCACAGATACGCAGTATTTT. V and J are TRBV7-3 and TRBJ2-3, with TRBD2 matching over 9 bases. Germline V lookup: CDR1 SGHTA, CDR2 FQGTGA. The length of the CDR3 is 16 residues. The J segment lost 2 bases and the V segment lost 2 bases, leaving 5 bases of the junction unmatched.

This clone showed up just once. The J gene is TRBJ2-2, the V gene TRBV28; maybe TRBD2 (6 bases). Germline lookup yields CDR1 MDHEN and CDR2 SYDVKM. V was trimmed by 10 bases and J by 3 bases, leaving 18 bases between them. CDR3 length equals 15 residues. The CDR3: CAISPSEGYTGELFF. CDR3 DNA sequence: TGTGCCATCTCTCCCTCGGAGGGGTACACCGGGGAGCTGTTTTTT.